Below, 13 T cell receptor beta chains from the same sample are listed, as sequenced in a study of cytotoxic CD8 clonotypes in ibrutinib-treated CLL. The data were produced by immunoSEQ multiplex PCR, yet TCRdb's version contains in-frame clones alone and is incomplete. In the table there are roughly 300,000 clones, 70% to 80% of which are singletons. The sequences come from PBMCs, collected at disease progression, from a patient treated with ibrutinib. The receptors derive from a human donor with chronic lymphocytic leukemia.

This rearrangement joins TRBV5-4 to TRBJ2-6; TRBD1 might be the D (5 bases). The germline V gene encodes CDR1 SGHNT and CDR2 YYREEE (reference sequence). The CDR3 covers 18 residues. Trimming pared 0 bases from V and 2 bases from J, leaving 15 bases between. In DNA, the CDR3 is TGTGCCAGCAGCTTGGCTCGGCAGGGCTGGACTGGGGCCAACGTCCTGACTTTC. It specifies CASSLARQGWTGANVLTF.

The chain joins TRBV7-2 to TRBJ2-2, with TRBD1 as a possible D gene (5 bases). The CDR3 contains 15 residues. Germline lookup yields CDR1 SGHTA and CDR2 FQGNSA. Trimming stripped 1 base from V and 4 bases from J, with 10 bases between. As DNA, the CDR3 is TGTGCCAGCAGCTTAGAAACAGGCGGCACCGGGGAGCTGTTTTTT. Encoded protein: CASSLETGGTGELFF.

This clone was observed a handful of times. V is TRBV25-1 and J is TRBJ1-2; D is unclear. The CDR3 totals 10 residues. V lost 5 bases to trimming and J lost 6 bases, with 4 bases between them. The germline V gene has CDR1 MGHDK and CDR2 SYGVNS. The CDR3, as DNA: TGTGCCAGCAGTTACGATGGCTACACCTTC. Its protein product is CASSYDGYTF.

CDR3 sequence: CASSLSRPREAFF. The CDR3 DNA reads TGTGCCAGCAGCTTAAGTCGGCCCCGTGAAGCTTTCTTT. V is TRBV7-3 and J is TRBJ1-1; D uncertain. Germline V gives CDR1 SGHTA, CDR2 FQGTGA. The CDR3 is 13 residues long. The V and J ends lost 1 base and 7 bases respectively, with 10 bases between them.

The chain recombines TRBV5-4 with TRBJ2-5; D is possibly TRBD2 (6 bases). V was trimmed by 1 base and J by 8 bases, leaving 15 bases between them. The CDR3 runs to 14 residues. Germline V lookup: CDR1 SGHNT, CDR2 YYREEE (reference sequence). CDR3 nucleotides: TGTGCCAGCAGCTTGACGACGACGCGGGGAACCCAGTACTTC. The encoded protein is CASSLTTTRGTQYF.

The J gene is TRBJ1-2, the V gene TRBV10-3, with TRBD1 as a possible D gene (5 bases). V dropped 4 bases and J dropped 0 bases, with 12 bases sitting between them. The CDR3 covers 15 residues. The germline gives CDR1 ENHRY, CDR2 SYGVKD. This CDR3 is CAISVQGASNYGYTF. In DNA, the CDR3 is TGTGCCATCAGTGTGCAGGGAGCTTCTAACTATGGCTACACCTTC.

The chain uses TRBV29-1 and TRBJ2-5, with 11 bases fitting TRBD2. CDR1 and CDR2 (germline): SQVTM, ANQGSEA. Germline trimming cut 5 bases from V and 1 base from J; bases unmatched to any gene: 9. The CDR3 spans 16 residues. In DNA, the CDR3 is TGCAGCGTTACCGGGACTAGCGGAGGCTCCCAAGAGACCCAGTACTTC. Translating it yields CSVTGTSGGSQETQYF.

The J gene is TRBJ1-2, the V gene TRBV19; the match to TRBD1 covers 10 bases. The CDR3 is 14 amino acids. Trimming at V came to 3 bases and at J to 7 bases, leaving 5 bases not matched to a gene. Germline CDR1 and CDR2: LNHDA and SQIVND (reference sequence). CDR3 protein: CASSITGTGAGYTF. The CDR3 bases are TGTGCCAGTAGTATTACCGGGACAGGGGCTGGCTACACCTTC.

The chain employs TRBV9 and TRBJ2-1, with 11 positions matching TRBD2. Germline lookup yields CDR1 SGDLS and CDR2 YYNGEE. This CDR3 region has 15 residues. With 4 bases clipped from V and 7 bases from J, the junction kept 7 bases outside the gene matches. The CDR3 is CASSPGLAGLNEQFF. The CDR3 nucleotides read TGTGCCAGCAGCCCCGGACTAGCGGGTCTAAATGAGCAGTTCTTC.

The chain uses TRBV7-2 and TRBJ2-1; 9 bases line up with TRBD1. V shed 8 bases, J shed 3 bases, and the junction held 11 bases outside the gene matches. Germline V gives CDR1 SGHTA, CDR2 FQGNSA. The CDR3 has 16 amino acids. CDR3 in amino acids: CASRPSRDRDYNEQFF. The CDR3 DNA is TGTGCCAGCCGCCCATCCCGGGACAGGGACTACAATGAGCAGTTCTTC.

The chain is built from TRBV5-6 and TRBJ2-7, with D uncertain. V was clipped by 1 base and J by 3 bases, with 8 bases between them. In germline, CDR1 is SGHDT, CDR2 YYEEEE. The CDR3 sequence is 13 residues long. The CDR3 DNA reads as TGTGCCAGCAGCTTGTCGAGGTTCTACGAGCAGTACTTC. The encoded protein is CASSLSRFYEQYF.

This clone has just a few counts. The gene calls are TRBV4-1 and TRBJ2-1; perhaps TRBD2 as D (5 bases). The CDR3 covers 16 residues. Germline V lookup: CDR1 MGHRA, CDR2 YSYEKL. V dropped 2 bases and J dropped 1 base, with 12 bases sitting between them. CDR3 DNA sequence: TGCGCCAGCAGCCAATTTTGGGAGAGGTCCTACAATGAGCAGTTCTTC. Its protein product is CASSQFWERSYNEQFF.

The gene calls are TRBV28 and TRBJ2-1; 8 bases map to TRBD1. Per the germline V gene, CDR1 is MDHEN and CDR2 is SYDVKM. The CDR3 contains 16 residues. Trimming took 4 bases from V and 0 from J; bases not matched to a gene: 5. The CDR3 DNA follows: TGTGCCAGCAGTTCACGACAGGGGTTCTCCTACAATGAGCAGTTCTTC. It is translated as CASSSRQGFSYNEQFF.